The clone carrying this TCR beta chain has at least ten counts. The antigen remains undetermined. The data stem from a study of T cells in Graves' hyperthyroidism and ophthalmopathy. Broader study findings: Prediction of ophthalmopathy progression came a median around 6.1 months pre-onset.

CDR1 MDHEN and CDR2 SYDVKM come from the germline V gene. There are 14 residues in the CDR3. V shed 7 bases and J shed 0 bases, with 12 bases lying between them. Each ophthalmopathy patient scored at least 3 on the Clinical Activity Score and at least 4 on NOSPECS grade, with duration under 3 months. From RNA transcripts, TCR beta CDR3 regions were amplified. The HTBI set primed first-round TCR CDR3 RT-PCR. TCRdb itself ran the multiplex PCR reads through MiXCR, one entry per CDR3 protein. The sample yields over 450,000 distinct CDR3 sequences, approximately 17% seen once. The chain carries TRBV28 and TRBJ1-2; D is unclear. The sequence was collected from a woman under 30 with Graves' ophthalmopathy. The sample taken for sequencing was blood. The CDR3 DNA sequence: TGTGCCAGCACTCTCTCGTTTTCTAACTATGGCTACACCTTC. Translation gives CASTLSFSNYGYTF.